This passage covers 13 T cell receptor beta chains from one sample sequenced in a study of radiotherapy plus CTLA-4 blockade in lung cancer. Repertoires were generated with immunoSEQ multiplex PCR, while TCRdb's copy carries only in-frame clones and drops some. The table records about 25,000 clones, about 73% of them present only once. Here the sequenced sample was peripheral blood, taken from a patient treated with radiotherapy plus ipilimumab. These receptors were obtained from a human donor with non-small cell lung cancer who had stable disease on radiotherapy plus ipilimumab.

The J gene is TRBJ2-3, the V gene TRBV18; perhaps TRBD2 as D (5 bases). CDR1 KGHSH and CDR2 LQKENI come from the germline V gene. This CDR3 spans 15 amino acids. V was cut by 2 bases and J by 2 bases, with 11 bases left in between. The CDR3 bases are TGTGCCAGCTCACCAGCGGCGGGTATCACAGATACGCAGTATTTT. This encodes CASSPAAGITDTQYF.

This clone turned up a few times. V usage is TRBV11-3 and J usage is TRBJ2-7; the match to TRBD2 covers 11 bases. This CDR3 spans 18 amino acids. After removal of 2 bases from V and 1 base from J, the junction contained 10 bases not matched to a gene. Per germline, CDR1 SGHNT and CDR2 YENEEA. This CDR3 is CASSLSPWTSGRSYEQYF. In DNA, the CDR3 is TGTGCCAGCAGCTTAAGCCCCTGGACTAGCGGGCGGTCCTACGAGCAGTACTTC.

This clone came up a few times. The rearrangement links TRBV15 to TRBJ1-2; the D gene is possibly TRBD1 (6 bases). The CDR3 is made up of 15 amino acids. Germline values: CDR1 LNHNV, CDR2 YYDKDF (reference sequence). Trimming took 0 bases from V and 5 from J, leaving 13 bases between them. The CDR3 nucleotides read TGTGCCACCAGCAGAGAACAGGGACCAACTTATGGCTACACCTTC. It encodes CATSREQGPTYGYTF.

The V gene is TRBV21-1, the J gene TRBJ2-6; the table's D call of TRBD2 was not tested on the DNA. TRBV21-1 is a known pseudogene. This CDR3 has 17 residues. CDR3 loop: CASSKRPRASGANVLTF. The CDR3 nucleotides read TGTGCCAGCAGCAAACGTCCGAGGGCCTCTGGGGCCAACGTCCTGACTTTC.

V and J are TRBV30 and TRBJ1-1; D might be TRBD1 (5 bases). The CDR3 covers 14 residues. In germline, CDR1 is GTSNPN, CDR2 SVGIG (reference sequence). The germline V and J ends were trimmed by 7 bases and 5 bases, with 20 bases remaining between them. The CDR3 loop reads CAYLMGGVGTEAFF. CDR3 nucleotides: TGTGCCTACCTAATGGGGGGGGTTGGTACTGAAGCTTTCTTT.

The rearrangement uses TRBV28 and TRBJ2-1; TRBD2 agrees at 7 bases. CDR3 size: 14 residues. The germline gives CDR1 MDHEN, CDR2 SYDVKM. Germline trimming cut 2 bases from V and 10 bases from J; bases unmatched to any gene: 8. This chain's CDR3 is CASSLEAGVREQFF. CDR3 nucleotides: TGTGCCAGCAGTTTAGAGGCGGGAGTAAGGGAGCAGTTCTTC.

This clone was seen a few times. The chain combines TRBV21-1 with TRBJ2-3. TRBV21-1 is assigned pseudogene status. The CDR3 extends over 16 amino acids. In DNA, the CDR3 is TGTGCCAGCAGCAAAGCGCTTTCGGTGGGGGTAGATACGCAGTATTTT. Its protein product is CASSKALSVGVDTQYF.

CDR3 in DNA: TGTGCCAGCAGCCCAAGACCCGGAGTAGACACAGATACGCAGTATTTT. This encodes CASSPRPGVDTDTQYF. This chain connects TRBV7-2 to TRBJ2-3; D remains unclear. The CDR3 is made up of 16 amino acids. With 5 bases removed from V and 2 bases from J, the gap between germline ends came to 17 bases. Germline CDR1 SGHTA, CDR2 FQGNSA.

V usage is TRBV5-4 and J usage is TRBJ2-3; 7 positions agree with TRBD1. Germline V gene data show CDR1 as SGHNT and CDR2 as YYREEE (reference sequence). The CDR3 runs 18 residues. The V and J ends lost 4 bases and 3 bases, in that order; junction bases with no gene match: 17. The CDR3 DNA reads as TGTGCCAGCAGCCCAAAGCTAGGGGGCGTTGATAGAACAGATACGCAGTATTTT. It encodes CASSPKLGGVDRTDTQYF.

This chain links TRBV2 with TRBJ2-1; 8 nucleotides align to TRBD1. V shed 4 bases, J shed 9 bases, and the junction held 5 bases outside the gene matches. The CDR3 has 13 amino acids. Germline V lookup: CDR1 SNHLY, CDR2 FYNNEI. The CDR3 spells CASSVQGGGEQFF. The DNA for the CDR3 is TGTGCCAGCAGTGTACAGGGGGGAGGTGAGCAGTTCTTC.

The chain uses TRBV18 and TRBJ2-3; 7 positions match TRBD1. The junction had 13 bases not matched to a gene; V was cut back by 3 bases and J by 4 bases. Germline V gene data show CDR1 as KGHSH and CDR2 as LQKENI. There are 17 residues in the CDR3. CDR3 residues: CASSPRPVDRAPDTQYF. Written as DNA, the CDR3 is TGTGCCAGCTCACCCCGACCCGTAGACAGGGCCCCAGATACGCAGTATTTT.

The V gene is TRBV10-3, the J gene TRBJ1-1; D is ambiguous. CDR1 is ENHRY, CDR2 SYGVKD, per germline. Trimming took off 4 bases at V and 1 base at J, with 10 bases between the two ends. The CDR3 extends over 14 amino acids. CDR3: CAISARPGNTEAFF. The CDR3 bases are TGTGCCATCAGTGCGCGTCCAGGGAACACTGAAGCTTTCTTT.

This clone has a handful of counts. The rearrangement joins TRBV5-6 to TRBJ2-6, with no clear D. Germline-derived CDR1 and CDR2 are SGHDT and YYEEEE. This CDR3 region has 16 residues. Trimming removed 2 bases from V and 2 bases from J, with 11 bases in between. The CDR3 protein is CASSFTVGAGANVLTF. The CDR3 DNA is TGTGCCAGCAGCTTTACGGTTGGGGCTGGGGCCAACGTCCTGACTTTC.